Listed here are 20 T cell receptor beta chains from one sample, sequenced in a study of CD8+ T cells in alopecia areata (dated by TCRdb to the late 2010s). Pooled mouse cutaneous lymph node cells were stained for CD4, CD8alpha, NKG2D, NKG2ACE and other markers, then sorted on a BD Influx. The library came from the immunoSEQ multiplex PCR assay. RNA was extracted from all samples and reverse transcribed into cDNA, which served as template for TCR sequencing. Drawn from immuneACCESS, this table holds only the in-frame rearrangements with V and J called that TCRdb kept. Clones are partly lost; checked studies trace under half to an unresolved V gene and leave the rest unexplained. Here the sample lists more than 250,000 clones, none seen once only. About 1.2% of the sample is in the top ten clones. The material sequenced was CD4+ T cells sorted from a lymph node. The receptors here all came from a C3H/HeJ mouse with alopecia areata. The mouse line in question has MHC haplotype H2-k.

On this clone itself: The gene symbols are mouse symbols. The read falls 4 residues short of the CDR3 end, and the missing part is taken from the germline J gene. The J gene is TRBJ1-1, the V gene TRBV13-1; TRBD1 aligns across 10 bases. V was pared by 2 bases and J by 3 bases, with 1 base of the junction left unmatched. This CDR3 spans 14 amino acids. Germline V gene lookup returns CDR1 NSHNY and CDR2 SYGAGN. CDR3 in amino acids: CASSEGQGYTEVFF. The CDR3 DNA, read in part, is TGTGCCAGCAGTGAGGGACAGGGGTACACA.

Only a few counts were recorded for this clone. Mouse names are used for the genes. The sequenced fragment ends 4 residues before the CDR3 boundary, so the rest is inferred from the germline J gene. The V gene is TRBV31, the J gene TRBJ2-1; D is possibly TRBD1 (5 bases). In germline, CDR1 is GKSSPN, CDR2 SITVG. This CDR3 comprises 13 residues. The CDR3 DNA, read in part, is TGTGCCTGGAGTCTAGAGGGGAGAGCT. Protein product: CAWSLEGRA. Given in full, the CDR3 is CAWSLEGRAEQFF. Combining the CDR3 with reference TRBV31 and TRBJ2-1 gives the whole variable domain AQTIHQWPVAEIKAVGSPLSLGCTIKGKSSPNLYWYWQATGGTLQQLFYSITVGQVESVVQLNLSASRPKDDQFILSTEKLLLSHSGFYLCAWSLEGRAEQFFGPGTRLTVL.

Only a few counts were recorded for this clone. Genes and germline are mouse. The read halts 4 residues ahead of the CDR3 end, with the missing end drawn from the germline J gene. This chain links TRBV13-2 with TRBJ2-7; 11 bases map to TRBD2. Germline V gives CDR1 NNHNN, CDR2 SYGAGS (reference sequence). The CDR3 runs to 15 residues. The part of the CDR3 DNA that was read is TGTGCCAGCGGTGCCGTCCGGGACTGGGGGTAT. Translating gives CASGAVRDWGY. The complete CDR3 protein is CASGAVRDWGYEQYF.

This clone was detected a few times. The gene names here belong to mouse. The read halts 4 residues ahead of the CDR3 end, with the missing end drawn from the germline J gene. The genes are TRBV12-1 and TRBJ1-2; TRBD1 is a possible D gene (5 bases). The germline gives CDR1 SGHSN, CDR2 HYEKVE. This CDR3 is built from 14 residues. Trimming removed 4 bases from V and 0 bases from J, with 11 bases in between. The CDR3 sequence: CASSPTDANSDYTF. The sequenced part of the CDR3 DNA is TGTGCCAGCTCCCCGACAGATGCAAACTCC.

This clone was seen a few times. The gene names given are mouse names. The read ends 4 residues before the CDR3 terminus; that terminus is restored from the germline J gene. The chain employs TRBV31 and TRBJ2-5; 10 bases align to TRBD2. Germline V gene lookup returns CDR1 GKSSPN and CDR2 SITVG. This CDR3 is 18 amino acids long. V gave up 0 bases and J gave up 0 bases; unmatched junction bases: 9. The sequenced CDR3 bases are TGTGCCTGGAGTCTAGGCTGGGGGGGCGCAGGGAACCAAGAC. Amino acids: CAWSLGWGGAGNQD. The CDR3 in its entirety is CAWSLGWGGAGNQDTQYF.

This clone has more than one count but fewer than ten. Genes here carry mouse names. The sequence runs out 4 residues before the end of the CDR3; the remainder is reconstructed from the germline J gene. The chain combines TRBV1 with TRBJ2-1; tentatively, D is TRBD1 (6 bases). Germline V CDR1 and CDR2: NSQYPW, LRSPGD (reference sequence). There are 13 residues in the CDR3. Trimming cost V 1 base and J 6 bases, with 7 bases left between them. This chain's CDR3 is CTCSAAQGAEQFF. CDR3 bases read: TGCACCTGCAGTGCAGCACAGGGTGCT.

This clone was counted a few times. All gene names here are mouse names. The sequence runs out 4 residues before the end of the CDR3; the remainder is reconstructed from the germline J gene. This chain connects TRBV13-2 to TRBJ2-7; 10 bases map to TRBD2. Germline-derived CDR1 and CDR2 are NNHNN and SYGAGS (reference sequence). J lost 3 bases, V lost 5 bases, and 5 bases had no gene match. CDR3 length: 14 residues. CDR3 DNA (partial): TGTGCCAGCGGCCCGGACTGGGGGTTCTAT. It yields the protein CASGPDWGFY. In full, the CDR3 is CASGPDWGFYEQYF.

To note about this clone: Genes and germline are mouse. The read terminates 4 residues ahead of where the CDR3 ends, so the germline J gene completes it. The chain has TRBV19 and TRBJ2-1, with D possibly being TRBD1 (6 bases). This CDR3 is 13 amino acids long. V was pared by 6 bases and J by 0 bases, with 7 bases between. Germline V CDR1 and CDR2: FNHDT, SITEND (reference sequence). The DNA read from the CDR3 is TGTGCCAGCAAAGGGGGTAACTATGCT. Residues: CASKGGNYA. In full, the CDR3 reads CASKGGNYAEQFF.

This clone has a handful of counts. The gene symbols are mouse symbols. The CDR3 end lies 4 residues beyond the end of the read and is filled in from the germline J gene. This CDR3 is also generated by other DNA sequences in the sample. This sequence joins TRBV17 and TRBJ2-2; 8 nucleotides line up with TRBD1. CDR3 length: 14 residues. CDR1 is MNHDT and CDR2 is YYDKIL in the germline V gene. Trimming at V came to 3 bases and at J to 4 bases, leaving 1 base not matched to a gene. The CDR3 bases that were read are TGTGCTAGCAGTAGGCAGGGGGCCACCGGG. Residues: CASSRQGATG. The whole CDR3 region reads CASSRQGATGQLYF.

With respect to this clone: Here the gene names and germline are mouse. Coverage ceases 4 residues before the CDR3 finishes, and the germline J gene fills in the end. The gene calls are TRBV5 and TRBJ2-5; TRBD2 agrees at 12 bases. This CDR3 has 14 amino acids. In germline, CDR1 is LGHNA, CDR2 YNLKQL (reference sequence). The covered CDR3 bases are TGTGCCAGCAGCGCGACTGGGGGGGCGGAC. Protein product: CASSATGGAD. The entire CDR3 sequence reads CASSATGGADTQYF.

Comments on this clone: Gene labels here are mouse ones. Coverage ceases 4 residues before the CDR3 finishes, and the germline J gene fills in the end. The same CDR3 also results from other DNA sequences found in this sample. This chain connects TRBV1 to TRBJ2-3; maybe TRBD1 (5 bases). Trimming removed 2 bases at V and 0 bases at J, with 6 bases between. CDR1 and CDR2 from the germline V gene are NSQYPW and LRSPGD (reference sequence). CDR3 size: 14 residues. The DNA read from the CDR3 is TGCACCTGCAGTGCACAGGGCAGTGCAGAA. It codes for CTCSAQGSAE. The complete CDR3 sequence is CTCSAQGSAETLYF.

This clone showed up just a few times. Genes here carry mouse names. The observed sequence ends 4 residues before the CDR3 terminus, with the missing tail filled in from the germline J gene. V gene TRBV14 combines with J gene TRBJ2-2; 7 bases are a match to TRBD1. J gave up 1 base and V 5 bases, and 2 bases lay outside the gene matches. The CDR3 covers 14 residues. CDR1 SGHDT and CDR2 FRDEAV come from the germline V gene. The CDR3 loop is CASRQGQNTGQLYF. The CDR3 DNA, read in part, is TGTGCCAGCAGACAGGGGCAAAACACCGGG.

The sample holds many counts of this clone. Gene names are the mouse ones. The read finishes 4 residues shy of the CDR3 end, and the germline J gene is used to complete it. The rearrangement links TRBV19 to TRBJ1-2; 10 bases map to TRBD1. The CDR3 runs to 14 residues. Germline lookup yields CDR1 FNHDT and CDR2 SITEND (reference sequence). V was clipped by 4 bases and J by 4 bases; unmatched bases: 4. The CDR3 protein is CASSDRGRSSDYTF. The CDR3 DNA, read in part, is TGTGCCAGCAGTGACAGGGGGCGCAGCTCC.

About this clone itself: All gene names here are mouse names. The read stops 4 residues short of the end of the CDR3; the missing end is completed from the germline J gene. Other DNA sequences in the sample encode the same CDR3. V is TRBV13-3 and J is TRBJ2-2; D may be TRBD1 (6 bases). CDR1 and CDR2 from the germline V gene are NNHDY and SYVADS. The CDR3 is 14 amino acids. Trimming stripped 5 bases from V and 1 base from J, with 9 bases between. The part of the CDR3 DNA that was read is TGTGCCAGCAGGAGAGGGGGAAACACCGGG. Protein sequence: CASRRGGNTG. The whole CDR3 sequence is CASRRGGNTGQLYF.

This clone was seen a handful of times. These gene names are mouse names. The read ends 4 residues shy of where the CDR3 ends; the end is completed using the germline J gene. The rearrangement uses TRBV19 and TRBJ2-3; the match to TRBD1 covers 10 bases. The germline CDR1 and CDR2 sequences are FNHDT and SITEND (reference sequence). The CDR3 is 16 residues long. Trimming at V came to 3 bases and at J to 1 base, leaving 5 bases not matched to a gene. CDR3 DNA, as far as it was read: TGTGCCAGCAGTACCGACAGGGGGCGGGGTGCAGAA. As protein: CASSTDRGRGAE. The entire CDR3 protein is CASSTDRGRGAETLYF.

Remarks on this clone: Mouse germline and gene names are used. Within the sample, other DNA sequences also encode this same CDR3. This CDR3 reads CASSLYEQYF. The part of the CDR3 DNA that was read is TGTGCCAGCTCCCTTTAT. The V and J genes are TRBV12-1 and TRBJ2-7; D is undetermined. The read ends 4 residues early relative to the CDR3; the germline J gene fills the gap. CDR1 and CDR2 (germline): SGHSN, HYEKVE. The CDR3 sequence is 10 residues long.

In this sample, this clone turned up a few times. Gene names and germline match the mouse. Coverage ceases 3 residues before the CDR3 finishes, and the germline J gene fills in the end. The chain employs TRBV13-2 and TRBJ1-6; D possibly corresponds to TRBD1 (6 bases). TRBJ1-6 is an ORF; its function is uncertain. The length of the CDR3 is 15 residues. CDR1 NNHNN and CDR2 SYGAGS come from the germline V gene (reference sequence). Trimming took off 5 bases at V and 1 base at J, with 10 bases between the two ends. Incomplete CDR3 DNA: TGTGCCAGCGGAAAGGGGGACTCCTATAATTCGCCC. This sequence encodes CASGKGDSYNSP. The full CDR3 protein is CASGKGDSYNSPLYF.

This clone has only a few counts. Gene labels here are mouse ones. The read terminates 3 residues ahead of where the CDR3 ends, so the germline J gene completes it. At the DNA level, this CDR3 is encoded by other sequences in the same sample as well. This sequence joins TRBV13-1 and TRBJ1-6; 8 bases agree with TRBD1. TRBJ1-6 is noted as an ORF with a role that remains uncertain. Trimming removed 3 bases from V and 4 bases from J; junction bases left unmatched: 3. Germline values: CDR1 NSHNY, CDR2 SYGAGN. CDR3 size: 15 residues. The chain's CDR3 is CASSGDRGYNSPLYF. CDR3 bases read: TGTGCCAGCAGTGGTGACAGGGGTTATAATTCGCCC.

This clone was picked up a small number of times. The gene names here belong to mouse. The CDR3 goes on 4 residues after the read ends, and that part is filled in from the germline J gene. Other DNA sequences in the sample encode the same CDR3. The V and J genes are TRBV13-1 and TRBJ1-2; TRBD1 might be the D (5 bases). This CDR3 has 14 amino acids. The V gene lost 0 bases and the J gene lost 1 base, with 7 bases spanning the gap. From germline, CDR1 is NSHNY and CDR2 SYGAGN. The CDR3 is CASSDGRGNSDYTF. The sequenced CDR3 bases are TGTGCCAGCAGTGATGGGAGGGGAAACTCC.

This clone has only a few counts. The gene names here belong to mouse. The read comes to an end 4 residues before the CDR3 does, leaving the germline J gene to fill in the end. The genes are TRBV19 and TRBJ2-3; 8 bases line up with TRBD2. Germline V gene sequence: CDR1 FNHDT, CDR2 SITEND (reference sequence). This CDR3 is 15 amino acids long. The J segment lost 2 bases and the V segment lost 1 base, leaving 3 bases of the junction unmatched. CDR3 in amino acids: CASSITGGLAETLYF. CDR3 bases read: TGTGCCAGCAGTATAACTGGGGGTCTTGCAGAA.